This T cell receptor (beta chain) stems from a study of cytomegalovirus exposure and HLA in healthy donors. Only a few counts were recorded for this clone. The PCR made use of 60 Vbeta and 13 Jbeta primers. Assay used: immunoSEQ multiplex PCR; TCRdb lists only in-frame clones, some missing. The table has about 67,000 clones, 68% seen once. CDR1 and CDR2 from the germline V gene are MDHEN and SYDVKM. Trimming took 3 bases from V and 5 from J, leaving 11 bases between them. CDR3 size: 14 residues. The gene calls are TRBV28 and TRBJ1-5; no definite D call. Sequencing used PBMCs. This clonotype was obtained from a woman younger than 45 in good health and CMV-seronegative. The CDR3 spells CASSFSRFDQPQHF. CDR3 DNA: TGTGCCAGCAGTTTTAGCCGGTTCGATCAGCCCCAGCATTTT.